This record concerns one T cell receptor beta chain sequence. The antigen is undetermined. This entry is derived from a study of vaccination and CD4 T cells after COVID-19. Turning to the study itself: Samples taken post-COVID came a median 101 days after diagnosis, ranging from 35 to 161. Control cultures used a CEFX viral epitope pool, an HIV-1 Nef peptide pool, or no peptide.

CD4+ T cells that had been cultured provided DNA sequenced with the Oncomine TCR Beta short-read assay. Someone extracted genomic DNA from cultured CD4+ T cells. From the PCR reads, TCRdb called clonotypes with MiXCR, one entry per CDR3 protein. The repertoire has some 21,000 distinct CDR3 sequences, around 41% of them found once; the top ten carry 13% to 15%. The germline V gene has CDR1 WNHNN and CDR2 SYGVQD (reference sequence). Deletions cut 3 bases from V and 4 bases from J, with 7 bases between. This CDR3 has 13 amino acids. Treatment given: roughly nine-day PBMC culture with coronavirus spike peptide pools or control peptides (ViraFEST assay). ViraFEST relied on peptide pools to expand antigen-specific T cells; the TCRs were sequenced afterward.

The TCR originated in a human donor with COVID-19. Sequencing input: cultured CD4+ T cells from blood. The chain has TRBV10-1 and TRBJ1-5, with D maybe TRBD1 (6 bases). This CDR3 is CASSDTGNQPQHF. Here the CDR3 DNA reads TGCGCCAGCAGTGATACAGGGAATCAGCCCCAGCATTTT.